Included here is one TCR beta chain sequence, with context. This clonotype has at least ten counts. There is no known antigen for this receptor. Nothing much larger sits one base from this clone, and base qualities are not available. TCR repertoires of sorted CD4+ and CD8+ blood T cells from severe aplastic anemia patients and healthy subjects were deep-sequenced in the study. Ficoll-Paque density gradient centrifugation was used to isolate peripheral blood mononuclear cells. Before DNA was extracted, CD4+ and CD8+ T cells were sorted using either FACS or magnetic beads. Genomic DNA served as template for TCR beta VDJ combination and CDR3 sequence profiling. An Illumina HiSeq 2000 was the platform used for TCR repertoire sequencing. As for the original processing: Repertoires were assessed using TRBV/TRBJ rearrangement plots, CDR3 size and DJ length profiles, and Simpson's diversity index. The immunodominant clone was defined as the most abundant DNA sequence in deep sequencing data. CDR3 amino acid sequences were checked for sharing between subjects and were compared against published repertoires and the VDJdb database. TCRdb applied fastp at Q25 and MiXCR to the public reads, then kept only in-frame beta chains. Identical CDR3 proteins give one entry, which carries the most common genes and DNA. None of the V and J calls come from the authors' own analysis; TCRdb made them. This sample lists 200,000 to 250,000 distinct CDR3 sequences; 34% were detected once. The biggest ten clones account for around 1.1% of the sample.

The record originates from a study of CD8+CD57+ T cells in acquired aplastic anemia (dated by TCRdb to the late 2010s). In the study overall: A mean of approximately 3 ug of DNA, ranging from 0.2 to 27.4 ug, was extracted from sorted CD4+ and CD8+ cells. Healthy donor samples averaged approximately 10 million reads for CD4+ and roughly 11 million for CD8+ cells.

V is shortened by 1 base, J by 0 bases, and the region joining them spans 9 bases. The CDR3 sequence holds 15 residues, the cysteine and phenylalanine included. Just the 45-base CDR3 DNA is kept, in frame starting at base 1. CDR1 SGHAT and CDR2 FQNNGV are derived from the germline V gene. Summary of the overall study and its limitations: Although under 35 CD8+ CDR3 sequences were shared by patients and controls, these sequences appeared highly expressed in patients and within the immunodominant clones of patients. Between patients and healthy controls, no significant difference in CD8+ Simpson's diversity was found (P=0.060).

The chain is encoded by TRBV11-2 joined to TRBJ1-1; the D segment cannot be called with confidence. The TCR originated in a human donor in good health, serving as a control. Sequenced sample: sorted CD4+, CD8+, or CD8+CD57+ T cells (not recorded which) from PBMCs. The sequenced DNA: TGTGCCAGCAGCTTAGTAGCAGACATGAACACTGAAGCTTTCTTT. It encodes CASSLVADMNTEAFF. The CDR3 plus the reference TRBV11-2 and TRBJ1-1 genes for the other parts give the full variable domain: EAGVAQSPRYKIIEKRQSVAFWCNPISGHATLYWYQQILGQGPKLLIQFQNNGVVDDSQLPKDRFSAERLKGVDSTLKIQPAKLEDSAVYLCASSLVADMNTEAFFGQGTRLTVV.